These T cell receptor beta chains were read from a single sample in a study of CD8 T cells in Susac syndrome. TCRdb re-called the immunoSEQ multiplex PCR reads with MiXCR, one entry per CDR3 protein. The profile shows about 300,000 distinct CDR3 sequences, approximately 85% of them singletons. Sequenced: CD8+ T cells from PBMCs. Source of these receptors: a human donor with multiple sclerosis. Each CDR3 is given without its conserved first and last residue.

>TRBV5-4
ASSRSGVGGTGDEQF
>TRBV27
ASSSTGQGYEQY
>TRBV28
ASSFPRQGLYEQY
>TRBV29-1
SIAGLRHYEQY
>TRBV6-1
ASRPLGGRPYEQY
>TRBV6-5
ASSLRGNANTEAF
>TRBV13
ASSSSGTGGMNTEAF
>TRBV20-1
SAPPRGGASYEQY
>TRBV7-9
ASSLDSRDEQF
>TRBV5-6
ASSSGLLAPAETQY
>TRBV2
ASRAAGDFNEQF
>TRBV27
ASSPAGPYGYGYT
>TRBV4-3
ASSQAHGTEAF
>TRBV12-3/TRBV12-4
ASRPRSSGANVLT
>TRBV28
ASSRRTRDTEAF
>TRBV29-1
SVVGALAHKGYNEQF
>TRBV19
ASSPDSSVYNEQF
>TRBV20-1
RGELTGGSGNTIY
>TRBV4-3
ASSQASGRGLDTQY
>TRBV6-1
ASSAHRREDEQY
>TRBV24-1
ATSDSQGSVEQF
>TRBV11-2
ASSTQLVGPEQY
>TRBV12-3/TRBV12-4
ASPSPPGQPQH
>TRBV2
ASQEGLILAGELF
>TRBV6-6
ASSYPPTGLNTEAF
>TRBV28
ASKGQGNTGELF
>TRBV6-5
ASSYSTPTVNYGYT
>TRBV30
AWSGTGNLNTEAF
>TRBV12-3/TRBV12-4
ASSPQGGYNEQF
>TRBV10-1
ASSAGELGAKNIQY
>TRBV6-5
ASSYIGTSGRESSYNEQF
>TRBV20-1
SARDRRGSSYNEQF
>TRBV12-3/TRBV12-4
ASRSVVWSGANVLT
>TRBV7-9
ASSSDPLGYEQY
>TRBV12-3/TRBV12-4
ASSLTGSPTDTQY
>TRBV7-9
ASSSSGGGYEQY
>TRBV30
AWMWMSGSNSPLH
>TRBV5-1
ASSPHTGQTDTQY
>TRBV29-1
SALWGGTQTSYYNEQF
>TRBV19
ASSIPGTGNLHQPQH
>TRBV23-1
ASSQPLGQQSAPGSCF
>TRBV5-4
ASSFPYQGSAF
>TRBV19
ASSIGSGAF
>TRBV3-1
ASSSPGTAYEQY
>TRBV11-1
ASSPIDGASGSQPYNEQF
>TRBV7-9
ASSLALGAEAF
>TRBV20-1
SAPSGSVNEQF
>TRBV6-1
ASFGTKPTGYEQY